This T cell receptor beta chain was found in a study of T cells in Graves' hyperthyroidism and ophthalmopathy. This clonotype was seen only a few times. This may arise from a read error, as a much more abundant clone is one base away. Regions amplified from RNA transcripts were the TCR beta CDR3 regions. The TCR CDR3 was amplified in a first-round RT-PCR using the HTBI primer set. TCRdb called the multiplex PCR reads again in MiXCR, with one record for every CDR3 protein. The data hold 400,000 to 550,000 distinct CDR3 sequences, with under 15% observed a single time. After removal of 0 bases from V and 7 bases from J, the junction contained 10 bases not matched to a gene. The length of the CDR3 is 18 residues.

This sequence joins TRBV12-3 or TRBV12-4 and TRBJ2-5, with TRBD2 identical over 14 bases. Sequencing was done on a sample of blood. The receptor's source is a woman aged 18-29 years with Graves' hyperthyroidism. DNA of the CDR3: TGTGCCAGCAGTTTAGCGCTAGCGGGACTAGCGGGAGTTGGGACCCAGTACTTC. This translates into CASSLALAGLAGVGTQYF.